The source of this T cell receptor beta chain is a study of cytomegalovirus exposure and HLA in healthy donors (dated by TCRdb to the late 2010s). As for the study more broadly: According to an earlier analysis of several hundred of the donors, about 179 million T cells yielded roughly 100 million unique TCR beta sequences and roughly 280 Gb of sequence data. Both class I and class II loci were covered by HLA typing, at four-digit resolution. In a later analysis, previously published TCR beta repertoires from 550 to 750 donors were re-analyzed and high-resolution HLA genotyping was added so that TCR occurrence patterns could be studied. In the later analysis, no new phenotypic data were used to find candidate immune exposures; instead, reliance was placed on TCR beta sequences and their occurrence across donors. To predict cytomegalovirus infection status, the study brought together high-throughput TCR immunosequencing, statistical association of individual TCRs with disease status, and machine learning. About 5 DR-DQ haplotypes were handled as single units for association and clustering, since linkage in the cohort was strong. The T cell repertoires of some 700 subjects were profiled by immunosequencing and related to cytomegalovirus serostatus. Alongside the repertoire data, information on donor age, sex, ethnicity and CMV serostatus was compiled. To decide whether each TCR beta V gene segment behaved as functional or pseudogenic, an earlier analysis of approximately 590 of the donors relied on high-throughput TCR beta sequencing. An early release that covered several hundred HLA-typed donors contained approximately 300 gigabases of sequencing data and 70 million to 100 million unique TCR sequences. A separate validation cohort of approximately 130 different subjects was used in addition to the approximately 640-subject first cohort. Of the approximately 400 genotyped donors, 65% to 90% fell in the genetic ancestry cluster associated with self-reported Caucasian donors. Every repertoire in the discovery cohort had been generated on one and the same sequencing platform. On average, 235,054 unique TCR beta nucleotide sequences were sequenced per donor among a few hundred genotyped donors of the cohort, with 15% to 20% of those sequences being non-productive. Typing coverage varied by locus: roughly 629-630 donors for A, B, C, DRB1 and DQB1; approximately 520 for DQA1; 606 for DPA1; roughly 450 for DPB1. The study aimed to test whether cataloging public T cell receptors could reveal signatures of past pathogen exposure. A later genetic analysis used genome-wide SNP genotypes for about 55% of the 666 donors, treating that subset as a discovery cohort. Results and caveats for the whole study, not just this receptor: The 87-base-pair reads could not distinguish some IMGT-functional V segments, including TRBV6-2 and TRBV6-3, so those segments were excluded. A later genetic analysis reported fewer N-insertions in productive TCRs among donors in an Asian-associated ancestry cluster than the roughly 620-donor mean. An association between a missense DCLRE1C variant and V-gene and J-gene trimming of TCR beta chains was found in a later genetic analysis and replicated in an independent cohort. A cluster of highly shared sequence variants was judged likely to represent a technical artifact of the sequencing pipeline. Assigning TCR associations to individual alleles was difficult when HLA alleles, especially DR and DQ, strongly co-occurred. About 17 rarely observed V segments, including chromosome 9 orphons, were excluded from the earlier analysis of a few hundred of the donors because counts were too low. The study listed approximately 150 TCR beta chains as associated with cytomegalovirus. This cohort had only TCR beta chains sequenced, and the lack of alpha or paired-chain data limited which features could be detected. It was suggested by the authors that the approach could potentially be generalized to other disease states and immunological phenotypes. While some public TCRs were present in many individuals, most TCR sequences turned up only very rarely across donors. At a false discovery rate of 0.05, a later analysis linked under 20,000 TCR beta sequences to specific HLA alleles. Presence/absence analyses assumed roughly uniform sequencing depth across donors, an assumption that may not hold. The only immune exposure information available for the cohort was CMV serostatus. In a later analysis, TCR association rates were found to vary across HLA loci, with the most associated TCRs seen for DRB1 alleles and the fewest for HLA-C alleles. In a later analysis, HLA-associated TCR beta chains showed more clonal expansion and lower generation probabilities than non-associated chains that were equally common. In vitro tests confirmed that a few of the cytomegalovirus-associated TCR beta chains recognize cytomegalovirus antigens. In an earlier analysis of some 640 of the donors, most TCR beta V segments were observed in productive rearrangements about 87% or about 30% of the time, broadly matching IMGT annotations. Linkage disequilibrium might explain the correlated functional status among segregating V segments, but an unknown experimental factor could not be excluded. HLA typing was unavailable for some donors at each locus, so association tests used only the typed subset. Most CMV-associated TCR beta chains appeared to be HLA-restricted in a later analysis, and the HLA associations seemed to be driven largely by CMV exposure. A further reported finding was that TCR beta sequences accurately predicted the HLA-A and HLA-B alleles for most subjects in the first cohort. Several of the top co-occurrence clusters appeared to be linked to parvovirus B19, influenza, CMV and Epstein-Barr virus, according to a later analysis. The classifier was reported to diagnose cytomegalovirus status with high specificity and sensitivity in both the original and validation cohorts.

As regards this clone: No antigen is known for it. No clone much larger than this one lies a single base away; base qualities are absent.

The method was the immunoSEQ multiplex PCR assay. A mixture of 60 forward primers for TCR Vbeta segments and 13 reverse primers for TCR Jbeta segments was used in the multiplex PCR. The CDR3 region of rearranged TCR beta genes was amplified from genomic DNA by a multiplex PCR assay. On the Illumina HiSeq System, the amplified TCR beta libraries were sequenced as 87-base-pair reads. On the study's bioinformatics: A later analysis tallied about 77 million unique TCR beta chains across the 666 repertoires, and around 9.9 million of those chains were shared by two or more donors. Raw reads were error-corrected and collapsed into unique sequences by a nearest-neighbor algorithm in which closely related sequences were merged to remove PCR and sequencing errors. V, D and J gene segments were assigned by aligning CDR3 sequences to IMGT reference sequences. Each retained sequence needed at least a six-nucleotide match to both a V gene segment and a J gene segment. A rearrangement counted as productive if the CDR3 had no stop codons and remained in frame with V and J, and every other rearrangement counted as non-productive. Following IMGT convention, CDR3 was defined as the stretch from the second conserved V-encoded cysteine up to the conserved J-encoded phenylalanine. The earlier analysis of about 640 of the donors excluded any sequence lacking an unambiguous match to a single V gene segment. In an earlier analysis of approximately 500 of the donors, a V segment was called functional when productive rearrangements were above 56.7%, and segregating when the standard deviation between donors exceeded 5%. A statistical classification framework was built for diagnosing cytomegalovirus status from the catalog of TCR beta chain sequences. V and J gene assignment, in a later analysis, came from comparing TCR nucleotide sequences with IMGT/GENE-DB human TR gene sequences. The TCRdist pipeline was used in a later analysis to assign CDR3 sequences and most-parsimonious VDJ recombination scenarios. In a later analysis, every TCR beta chain was defined by the combination of its CDR3 amino acid sequence and its V-gene family, and reads without a unique V-gene family were dropped. In a later analysis, around 600 highly shared, low-generation-probability nucleotide sequences were removed to address suspected cross-contamination and a sequencing artifact. For each public chain, a later analysis derived a clonal expansion index from normalized ranks of inferred template counts within each repertoire. A later analysis computed generation probabilities with a VDJ recombination model fitted to out-of-frame rearrangements, and checked the results against IGoR. Hypergeometric tests were used in a later analysis to score TCR-TCR, TCR-HLA and TCR-CMV co-occurrence, with a repertoire-size bias correction applied to the TCR pairs. To estimate false discovery rates, a later analysis permuted the HLA or CMV assignments 20 times. In a later analysis, co-occurring TCRs were grouped with DBSCAN, and TCRdist sequence similarity was added when clustering was performed within HLA-allele-positive subsets. Co-occurrence clustering excluded repertoires with fewer than 30,000 or more than 120,000 public chains, plus five with anomalous nucleotide sharing. Imported from immuneACCESS, the table was reduced by TCRdb to in-frame sequences with V and J called. These copies leave out some clones; in studies compared against another copy, an unresolved V gene accounts for under half, and the cause of the remainder is not known. That table supplies the V and J calls and clone size; D and trimming were determined from the DNA. Counted in this sample were roughly 160,000 clones; around three quarters of them appeared once. 1.5% to 2% of the sample rests with the top ten.

The cohort was made up of 666 healthy bone marrow donors. All cohort members were sampled while nominally healthy, although unrecorded immune exposures were likely present. The donor was CMV seronegative and was included in the group of a few hundred seronegative cohort members. A peripheral blood sample was collected from each donor, and TCR beta sequencing was performed on peripheral blood mononuclear cells. The Qiagen DNeasy Blood Extraction Kit was used to extract genomic DNA from the blood cell samples. The CDR3 contains 13 residues, cysteine and phenylalanine counted. Of the read, only the CDR3 DNA is kept; its 39 bases are in frame from base 1. The germline V gene (reference sequence) supplies CDR1 SEHNR and CDR2 FQNEAQ. Ends trimmed: V by 4 bases, J by 8 bases; bases unmatched to a gene: 6.

The receptor chain draws on TRBV7-9 and TRBJ1-2, and TRBD1 matches 8 of the central bases. The receptor was isolated from a woman aged 30 to 39 in good health and CMV-seronegative. The specimen was PBMCs. The nucleotides read TGTGCCAGCAGCTCCCAGGGGGCGTTCGGCTACACCTTC. This yields the protein CASSSQGAFGYTF.